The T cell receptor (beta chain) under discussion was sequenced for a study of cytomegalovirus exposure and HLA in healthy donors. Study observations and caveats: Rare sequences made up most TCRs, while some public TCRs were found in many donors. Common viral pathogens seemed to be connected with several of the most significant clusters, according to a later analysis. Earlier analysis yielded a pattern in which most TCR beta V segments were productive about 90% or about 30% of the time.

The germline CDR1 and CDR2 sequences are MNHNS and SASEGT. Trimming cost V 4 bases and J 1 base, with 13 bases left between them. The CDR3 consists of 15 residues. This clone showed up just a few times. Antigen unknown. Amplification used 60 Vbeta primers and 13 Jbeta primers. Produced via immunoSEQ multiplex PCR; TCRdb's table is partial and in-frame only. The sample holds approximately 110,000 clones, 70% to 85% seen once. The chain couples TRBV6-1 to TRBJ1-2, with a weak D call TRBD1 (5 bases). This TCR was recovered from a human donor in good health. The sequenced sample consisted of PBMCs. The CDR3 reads CASSVRQQLNYGYTF. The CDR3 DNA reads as TGTGCCAGCAGTGTTAGACAGCAACTTAACTATGGCTACACCTTC.